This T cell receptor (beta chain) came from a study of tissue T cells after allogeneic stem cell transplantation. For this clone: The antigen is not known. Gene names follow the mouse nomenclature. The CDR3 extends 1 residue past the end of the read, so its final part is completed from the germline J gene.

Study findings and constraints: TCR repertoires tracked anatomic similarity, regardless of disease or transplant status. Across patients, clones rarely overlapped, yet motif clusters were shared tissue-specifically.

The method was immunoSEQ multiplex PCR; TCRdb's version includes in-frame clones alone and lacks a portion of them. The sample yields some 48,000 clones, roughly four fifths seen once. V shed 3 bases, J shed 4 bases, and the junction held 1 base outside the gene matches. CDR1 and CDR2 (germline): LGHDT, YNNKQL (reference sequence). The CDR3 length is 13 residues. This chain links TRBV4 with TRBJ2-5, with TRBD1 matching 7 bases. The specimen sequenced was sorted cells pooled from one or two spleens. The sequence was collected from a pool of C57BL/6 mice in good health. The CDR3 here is CASSYGTEDTQYF. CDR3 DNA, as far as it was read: TGTGCCAGCAGCTACGGGACAGAAGACACCCAGTAC.